This T cell receptor (beta chain) was retrieved from a study of cytomegalovirus exposure and HLA in healthy donors. Deletions cut 3 bases from V and 4 bases from J, with 9 bases between. The CDR3 has 13 residues. In germline, CDR1 is SGHVS, CDR2 FQNEAQ. It was with 60 Vbeta and 13 Jbeta primers that the PCR ran. Produced via immunoSEQ multiplex PCR; TCRdb's table is partial and in-frame only. The sample holds about 94,000 clones, roughly three fifths seen once. This clone was counted between two and nine times. The source is a man aged 25 to 45 in good health and CMV-seronegative. The chain carries TRBV7-8 and TRBJ1-2; possibly TRBD1 for D (6 bases). The sample consisted of PBMCs. CDR3 protein: CASSLGAAYGYTF. CDR3 in DNA: TGTGCCAGCAGCTTGGGGGCCGCCTATGGCTACACCTTC.